What follows are 21 T cell receptor beta chains derived from one specimen sequenced in a study of T cell repertoires in cytomegalovirus infection. Their recognized antigens are unknown. MiXCR was run by TCRdb on the reads, yielding one entry per CDR3 protein. The table has some 940,000 distinct CDR3 sequences, around 31% seen once. The sequenced sample was cultured CD8+ T cells from PBMCs, obtained from culture after CMV antigen stimulation. The receptor source for this set is a human donor in good health (CMV status not recorded). Some clones in this sample may be carry-over from other donors' samples.

In the case of this clonotype: It may be a read error: a sequence one base away is much more abundant. The chain carries TRBV7-2 and TRBJ2-1; the match to TRBD2 covers 12 bases. This CDR3 has 17 amino acids. From germline, CDR1 is SGHTA and CDR2 FQGNSA. In nucleotides, the CDR3 is TGTGCCTGCAGCTTTCCTAGCGGGGGGGCCGCATACAATGAGCAGTTCTTC. It translates to CACSFPSGGAAYNEQFF.

The V call is TRBV7-2, the J call TRBJ2-7, with D perhaps TRBD2 (5 bases). The germline V and J ends were trimmed by 0 bases and 2 bases, with 8 bases remaining between them. The length of the CDR3 is 14 residues. Looked up from germline, CDR1 is SGHTA and CDR2 is FQGNSA. Here the CDR3 DNA reads TGTGCCAGCAGCTTAGCGCCCGGGACCTACGAGCAGTACGTC. This gives the protein CASSLAPGTYEQYV.

As for this clonotype: This may stem from a read error, because a much larger clone lies one nucleotide away. J is TRBJ1-5 and V is TRBV27; no clear D gene. Trimming shortened V by 5 bases and J by 4 bases, and 9 bases separated the two germline ends. Germline V lookup: CDR1 MNHEY, CDR2 SMNVEV (reference sequence). The CDR3 has 13 residues. The CDR3 DNA follows: TGTGCCAGCAGTACGGGGTGGAATCAGCCCCAGCATTTT. Amino acids: CASSTGWNQPQHF.

The V call is TRBV19, the J call TRBJ2-1; the D gene is possibly TRBD1 (7 bases). The CDR3 covers 16 residues. The V gene lost 6 bases and the J gene lost 0 bases, with 15 bases spanning the gap. The germline V gene has CDR1 LNHDA and CDR2 SQIVND (reference sequence). CDR3 sequence: CASRSQGGSSYNEQFF. CDR3 coding DNA: TGTGCCAGTAGATCCCAGGGGGGAAGCTCCTACAATGAGCAGTTCTTC. The entire variable domain, with the rest obtained from reference TRBV19 and TRBJ2-1, is as follows: DGGITQSPKYLFRKEGQNVTLSCEQNLNHDAMYWYRQDPGQGLRLIYYSQIVNDFQKGDIAEGYSVSREKKESFPLTVTSAQKNPTAFYLCASRSQGGSSYNEQFFGPGTRLTVL.

The chain has TRBV19 and TRBJ1-3; the D gene is possibly TRBD1 (5 bases). The CDR3 consists of 17 residues. Germline V lookup: CDR1 LNHDA, CDR2 SQIVND (reference sequence). With 5 bases removed from V and 4 bases from J, the gap between germline ends came to 21 bases. The CDR3 protein is CASSADSSTSLGNTIYF. The DNA of the CDR3 is TGTGCCAGTAGTGCAGACAGCTCAACATCATTGGGAAACACCATATATTTT.

The chain is built from TRBV7-9 and TRBJ1-2; D is unresolved. The V end lost 11 bases, the J end lost 2 bases, and 18 bases lay between the germline ends. The CDR3 consists of 14 residues. Germline CDR1 SEHNR, CDR2 FQNEAQ (reference sequence). The CDR3 nucleotides are TGTGCCGCATTCCCAGGCAGGAACAACTATGGCTACACCTTC. It encodes CAAFPGRNNYGYTF.

In its sample, this clonotype was seen a few times. The CDR3 nucleotides read TGTGCCAGCAGTGAAGATTCGGACGAGCAGTACTTC. Amino acids: CASSEDSDEQYF. The chain recombines TRBV6-1 with TRBJ2-7; D unresolved. The CDR3 is 12 residues long. Germline-derived CDR1 and CDR2 are MNHNS and SASEGT. Between the trimmed V and J ends, which lost 1 base and 5 bases, there was a span of 6 bases.

This clonotype has more than one count but fewer than ten. The rearrangement uses TRBV10-3 and TRBJ2-1; D might be TRBD2 (7 bases). Germline CDR1 is ENHRY and CDR2 is SYGVKD. V lost 7 bases, J lost 8 bases, and 18 bases lay in between. The CDR3 is 14 residues long. In DNA form, the CDR3 reads TGTGCCATCATGGAGGGGGGGCCGGGGGATGAGCAGTTCTTC. Its protein is CAIMEGGPGDEQFF.

This clonotype was seen only a few times. The chain couples TRBV14 to TRBJ2-4, with 8 positions matching TRBD1. Germline V gene data show CDR1 as SGHDN and CDR2 as FVKESK. This CDR3 has 17 residues. J was trimmed by 3 bases and V by 3 bases; bases with no gene match: 10. The CDR3 loop is CASSQVGQGLYKNIQYF. The CDR3 nucleotides read TGTGCCAGCAGCCAGGTTGGACAGGGCCTTTACAAAAACATTCAGTACTTC.

This chain joins TRBV7-3 and TRBJ2-6, with TRBD2 as a possible D gene (6 bases). There are 15 residues in the CDR3. Germline values: CDR1 SGHTA, CDR2 FQGTGA. V was shortened by 7 bases and J by 1 base, with 11 bases between the two germline ends. The CDR3 nucleotides read TGTGCCAGCACCCATAGCGGTTCTGGGGCCAACGTCCTGACTTTC. As protein: CASTHSGSGANVLTF.

The chain employs TRBV29-1 and TRBJ1-1, with D hard to call. Germline lookup yields CDR1 SQVTM and CDR2 ANQGSEA. The V gene lost 4 bases and the J gene lost 3 bases, with 12 bases spanning the gap. This CDR3 has 13 amino acids. CDR3 DNA sequence: TGCAGCGTTGCGCGATCCTTGGACACTGAAGCTTTCTTT. Encoded protein: CSVARSLDTEAFF.

The J gene is TRBJ2-1, the V gene TRBV7-3; D gene uncertain. V lost 5 bases and J lost 6, with 17 bases in between. Germline loops: CDR1 SGHTA, CDR2 FQGTGA. CDR3 length: 15 residues. The CDR3 bases are TGTGCCAGCAGCATCGGATGGTCTACCAGCAATGAGCAGTTCTTC. It specifies CASSIGWSTSNEQFF.

In this sample, this clonotype turned up a few times. The DNA for the CDR3 is TGTGCCAGCAGCGTAGGGCAAACCGGCGGCGGGGAGCTGTTTTTT. This sequence encodes CASSVGQTGGGELFF. This chain connects TRBV9 to TRBJ2-2; D call uncertain. In germline, CDR1 is SGDLS, CDR2 YYNGEE. Trimming removed 0 bases at V and 7 bases at J, with 13 bases between. This CDR3 is built from 15 residues. The whole variable domain, filled in from reference TRBV9 and TRBJ2-2, reads DSGVTQTPKHLITATGQRVTLRCSPRSGDLSVYWYQQSLDQGLQFLIQYYNGEERAKGNILERFSAQQFPDLHSELNLSSLELGDSALYFCASSVGQTGGGELFFGEGSRLTVL.

This clonotype was counted many times. The chain has TRBV7-2 and TRBJ1-1; D uncertain. Looked up from germline, CDR1 is SGHTA and CDR2 is FQGNSA. Trimming pared 5 bases from V and 2 bases from J, leaving 15 bases between. The CDR3 runs to 15 residues. This CDR3 reads CASSLTARGNTEAFF. CDR3 DNA: TGTGCCAGCAGCCTCACCGCGCGGGGAAACACTGAAGCTTTCTTT.

This clonotype turned up a few times. The rearrangement uses TRBV5-6 and TRBJ2-7; perhaps TRBD2 as D (6 bases). Germline loops: CDR1 SGHDT, CDR2 YYEEEE. V was pared by 3 bases and J by 5 bases, with 15 bases between. CDR3 length: 14 residues. CDR3 nucleotide sequence: TGTGCCAGCAGCTGGGCGGGGAGCCGGGACGAGCAGTACGTC. Amino acid sequence: CASSWAGSRDEQYV.

The chain joins TRBV19 to TRBJ2-1; a weak D match, TRBD1 (5 bases). In germline, CDR1 is LNHDA, CDR2 SQIVND (reference sequence). CDR3 length equals 13 residues. V shed 10 bases and J shed 5 bases, with 15 bases lying between them. The CDR3 nucleotides are TGTGCCACCTCGATCAGGGAAAACAATGAGCAGTTCTTC. Its protein product is CATSIRENNEQFF.

This clonotype occurred a few times. The chain combines TRBV12-3 or TRBV12-4 with TRBJ1-4, with D possibly being TRBD1 (5 bases). There are 14 residues in the CDR3. Trimming cost V 3 bases and J 5 bases, with 10 bases left between them. The CDR3 DNA sequence: TGTGCCAGCAGTTTTTTCAGGGAAAATGAAAAACTGTTTTTT. It translates to CASSFFRENEKLFF.

V gene TRBV28 combines with J gene TRBJ1-4; a weak D match, TRBD1 (5 bases). Germline-derived CDR1 and CDR2 are MDHEN and SYDVKM. Trimming pared 6 bases from V and 3 bases from J, leaving 14 bases between. This CDR3 spans 15 amino acids. CDR3 protein: CASSERGLPNEKLFF. CDR3 bases: TGTGCCAGCAGCGAACGGGGACTCCCTAATGAAAAACTGTTTTTT.

This clonotype was observed a few times. The chain combines TRBV7-2 with TRBJ1-6; TRBD1 aligns across 9 bases. Germline V gene sequence: CDR1 SGHTA, CDR2 FQGNSA. CDR3 length: 15 residues. Trimming took 4 bases from V and 9 from J; bases not matched to a gene: 7. CDR3 nucleotide sequence: TGTGCCAGCAGCTCCGACAGGGGGTGGAGTTCACCCCTCCACTTT. This codes for CASSSDRGWSSPLHF.

V usage is TRBV10-2 and J usage is TRBJ1-4; D may be TRBD1 (5 bases). Looked up from germline, CDR1 is WSHSY and CDR2 is SAAADI. The CDR3 length is 15 residues. The V end was cut by 3 bases, the J end by 6 bases, with 14 bases between. CDR3 sequence reads: CASSEGRQRDEKLFF. CDR3 in DNA: TGCGCCAGCAGTGAAGGGAGACAGAGAGATGAAAAACTGTTTTTT.

The rearrangement uses TRBV6-2 or TRBV6-3 and TRBJ2-7; 10 nucleotides line up with TRBD1. Germline-derived CDR1 and CDR2 are MNHEY and SVGEGT. The CDR3 consists of 14 residues. With 6 bases clipped from V and 0 bases from J, the junction kept 2 bases outside the gene matches. CDR3 in DNA: TGTGCCAGCAGAGGGACAGGGGTCTCCTACGAGCAGTACTTC. Translating gives CASRGTGVSYEQYF.